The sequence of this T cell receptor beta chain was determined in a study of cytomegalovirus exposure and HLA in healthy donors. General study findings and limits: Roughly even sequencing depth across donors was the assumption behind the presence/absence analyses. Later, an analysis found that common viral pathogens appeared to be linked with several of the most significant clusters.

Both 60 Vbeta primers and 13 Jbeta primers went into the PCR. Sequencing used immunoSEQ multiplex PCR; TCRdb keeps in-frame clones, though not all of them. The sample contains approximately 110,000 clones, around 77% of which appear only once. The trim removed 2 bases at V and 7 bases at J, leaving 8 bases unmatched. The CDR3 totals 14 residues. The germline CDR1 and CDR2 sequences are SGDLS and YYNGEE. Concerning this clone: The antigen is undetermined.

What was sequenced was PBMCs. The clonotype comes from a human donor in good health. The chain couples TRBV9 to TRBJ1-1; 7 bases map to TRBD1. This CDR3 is CASSVDQGGYEAFF. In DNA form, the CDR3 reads TGTGCCAGCAGCGTTGACCAGGGGGGTTATGAAGCTTTCTTT.